Each of the 15 T cell receptor beta chains below was sequenced from the same sample in a study of immune evolution from preneoplasia to lung adenocarcinoma. Profiling relied on immunoSEQ multiplex PCR, and the TCRdb table lists in-frame clones only, not all of them. The sample has about 4,700 clones, 76% seen once; the top ten hold under 9.5%. Sequencing used FFPE adjacent normal lung tissue. Source of these receptors: a person aged 55-80 years with lung adenocarcinoma.

The chain links TRBV27 to TRBJ1-4; D is uncertain. The CDR3 length is 11 residues. Germline V lookup: CDR1 MNHEY, CDR2 SMNVEV (reference sequence). V lost 5 bases, J lost 7 bases, and 5 bases lay in between. The CDR3 nucleotides read TGTGCCAGCAGTCGGGGTGAAAAACTGTTTTTT. Translated, it gives CASSRGEKLFF.

The rearrangement uses TRBV20-1 and TRBJ1-3; no clear D gene. In germline, CDR1 is DFQATT, CDR2 SNEGSKA (reference sequence). The CDR3 extends over 11 amino acids. Trimming pared 1 base from V and 2 bases from J, leaving 0 bases between. The CDR3 DNA sequence: TGCAGTGCTAGAGCTGGAAACACCATATATTTT. Translation: CSARAGNTIYF.

This chain connects TRBV6-1 to TRBJ1-5; weak D call: TRBD1 (5 bases). This CDR3 comprises 13 residues. V was shortened by 10 bases and J by 2 bases, with 12 bases between the two germline ends. The germline V gene encodes CDR1 MNHNS and CDR2 SASEGT. The CDR3 reads CATAWGGNQPQHF. The CDR3 nucleotides read TGTGCCACCGCTTGGGGGGGCAATCAGCCCCAGCATTTT.

The chain couples TRBV28 to TRBJ1-5; D gene uncertain. The CDR3 extends over 15 amino acids. Germline V gives CDR1 MDHEN, CDR2 SYDVKM. Trimming left V 3 bases short and J 0 bases short, with 9 bases between. For the CDR3, the DNA is TGTGCCAGCAGTTTCGACGACGGTAGCAATCAGCCCCAGCATTTT. Amino acids: CASSFDDGSNQPQHF.

This clone was recorded a few times. The chain joins TRBV19 to TRBJ2-5; maybe TRBD2 (6 bases). The germline CDR1 and CDR2 sequences are LNHDA and SQIVND (reference sequence). Between the trimmed V and J ends, which lost 7 bases and 5 bases, there was a span of 14 bases. The CDR3 length is 13 residues. CDR3 in DNA: TGTGCCAGTACTGCCTCCCGGGGGGAGACCCAGTACTTC. This encodes CASTASRGETQYF. The variable domain in full, completed from reference TRBV19 and TRBJ2-5, reads DGGITQSPKYLFRKEGQNVTLSCEQNLNHDAMYWYRQDPGQGLRLIYYSQIVNDFQKGDIAEGYSVSREKKESFPLTVTSAQKNPTAFYLCASTASRGETQYFGPGTRLLVL.

In this sample, this clone turned up once. This chain uses TRBV29-1 with TRBJ2-3; D not certain. V lost 6 bases and J lost 4, with 14 bases in between. The CDR3 has 13 residues. The V gene's germline CDR1 is SQVTM and CDR2 ANQGSEA. This chain's CDR3 is CSVGTQVSDTQYF. The CDR3 coding sequence is TGCAGCGTCGGTACTCAGGTCTCAGATACGCAGTATTTT.

This clone was observed once. The CDR3 sequence: CASSFSSQRAFF. DNA for the CDR3: TGTGCCAGCAGCTTTTCGAGCCAAAGGGCTTTCTTT. V gene TRBV7-2 combines with J gene TRBJ1-1; no reliable D call. V dropped 3 bases and J dropped 11 bases, with 13 bases sitting between them. Germline V gene sequence: CDR1 SGHTA, CDR2 FQGNSA. The CDR3 spans 12 residues.

The chain uses TRBV28 and TRBJ2-3; D is uncertain. V lost 3 bases, J lost 6 bases, and 7 bases lay in between. The CDR3 has 12 amino acids. Per germline, CDR1 MDHEN and CDR2 SYDVKM. CDR3 sequence reads: CASSLGRDTQYF. The CDR3 DNA reads as TGTGCCAGCAGTTTGGGTCGCGATACGCAGTATTTT.

This chain connects TRBV6-5 to TRBJ2-3; D gene unclear. Germline assignment: CDR1 MNHEY and CDR2 SVGAGI. There are 15 residues in the CDR3. With 8 bases removed from V and 0 bases from J, the gap between germline ends came to 15 bases. In DNA form, the CDR3 reads TGTGCCAGCGCACACGGCAGCTTTAGCACAGATACGCAGTATTTT. Translating it yields CASAHGSFSTDTQYF.

J is TRBJ1-6 and V is TRBV2, with 7 bases aligning to TRBD1. Germline V gene lookup returns CDR1 SNHLY and CDR2 FYNNEI. The CDR3 loop spans 15 amino acids. J was trimmed by 9 bases and V by 5 bases; bases with no gene match: 10. CDR3 sequence reads: CASSYTGTVSSPLHF. The CDR3 DNA is TGTGCCAGCAGTTACACCGGGACAGTAAGTTCACCCCTCCACTTT.

The chain uses TRBV5-4 and TRBJ1-1; D possibly corresponds to TRBD1 (6 bases). The CDR3 loop spans 14 amino acids. V dropped 3 bases and J dropped 8 bases, with 17 bases sitting between them. The germline gives CDR1 SGHNT, CDR2 YYREEE (reference sequence). CDR3 DNA: TGTGCCAGCAGCTCGAGAGCAGGGGCGGGGGAAGCTTTCTTT. Protein product: CASSSRAGAGEAFF.

Worth noting for this clone: An end of the junction differs from the germline gene, which may be a read error. This chain connects TRBV7-7 to TRBJ2-1; perhaps TRBD2 as D (5 bases). Germline loops: CDR1 SSHAT, CDR2 FNYEAQ (reference sequence). This CDR3 comprises 13 residues. CDR3 nucleotides: TGTGCTAGCAGCCCTCAACTAGGGAATGAGCAGTTCTTC. Protein: CASSPQLGNEQFF.

This clone is categorized as large (0.1 to 1%). The gene calls are TRBV5-1 and TRBJ2-3; D possibly corresponds to TRBD2 (6 bases). Trimming shortened V by 4 bases and J by 13 bases, and 16 bases separated the two germline ends. The germline CDR1 and CDR2 sequences are SGHRS and YFSETQ. The CDR3 runs 12 residues. The CDR3 DNA reads TGCGCCAGCAGCACCCTCGCGGGGTGGAAGTATTTT. Translation: CASSTLAGWKYF.

The chain has TRBV5-8 and TRBJ1-3, with 7 bases aligning to TRBD1. Germline trimming cut 1 base from V and 0 bases from J; bases unmatched to any gene: 7. The length of the CDR3 is 17 residues. Germline V gene lookup returns CDR1 SGHTS and CDR2 YDEGEE. The CDR3 DNA follows: TGTGCCAGCAGCTTGTTGGGGGGACAGAGCTCTGGAAACACCATATATTTT. This codes for CASSLLGGQSSGNTIYF.

The V gene is TRBV4-2, the J gene TRBJ2-7; D remains ambiguous. The V gene lost 3 bases and the J gene lost 0 bases, with 12 bases spanning the gap. The CDR3 runs 15 residues. The V gene's germline CDR1 is LGHNA and CDR2 YNFKEQ. CDR3 residues: CASSQEKTRSYEQYF. CDR3 sequence (DNA): TGTGCCAGCAGCCAGGAAAAGACGCGCTCCTACGAGCAGTACTTC.